This T cell receptor (beta chain) derives from a study of blood T cell repertoires in COVID-19. Overall study: Acute and convalescent COVID-19 specimens originated in the United States, Italy and Spain. Sample material is recorded as cDNA or gDNA derived from T cells, B-cell-depleted T cells, or PBMCs.

Original handling: Counts of nucleated cells, estimated from reference gene primer amplification, were obtained. Generated by immunoSEQ multiplex PCR, the TCRdb table keeps only in-frame clones and is missing some. The DNA gave D and trimming, while V, J and clone size come from that table. The sample shows 88,000 or so clones, more than 75% of them seen only once. This sequence was found in a human donor in a cohort sampled during active COVID-19. The material sequenced was peripheral blood.

The CDR3 DNA follows: TGTGCCAGCAGCGCTGAGAACAGGGTGGTCCACTTT. This gives the protein CASSAENRVVHF. The gene calls are TRBV6-4 and TRBJ1-6, with D possibly matching TRBD1 (6 bases). V lost 6 bases and J lost 17, with 17 bases in between. The CDR3 loop spans 12 amino acids. CDR1 is MRHNA, CDR2 SNTAGT, per germline.